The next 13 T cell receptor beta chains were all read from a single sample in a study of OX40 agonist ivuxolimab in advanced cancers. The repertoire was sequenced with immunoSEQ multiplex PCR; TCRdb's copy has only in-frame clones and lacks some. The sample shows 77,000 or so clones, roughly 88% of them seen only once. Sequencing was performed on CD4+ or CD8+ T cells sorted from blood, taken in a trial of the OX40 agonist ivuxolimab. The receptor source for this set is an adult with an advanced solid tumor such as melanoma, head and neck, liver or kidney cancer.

The CDR3 reads CASRVRPGTGIETQYF. In DNA, the CDR3 is TGTGCCAGCAGAGTACGTCCCGGGACAGGGATTGAGACCCAGTACTTC. The V call is TRBV2, the J call TRBJ2-5; 9 bases are shared with TRBD1. With 6 bases clipped from V and 5 bases from J, the junction kept 13 bases outside the gene matches. The CDR3 has 16 amino acids. Germline V gene sequence: CDR1 SNHLY, CDR2 FYNNEI. The whole variable domain, remainder taken from reference TRBV2 and TRBJ2-5, is EPEVTQTPSHQVTQMGQEVILRCVPISNHLYFYWYRQILGQKVEFLVSFYNNEISEKSEIFDDQFSVERPDGSNFTLKIRSTKLEDSAMYFCASRVRPGTGIETQYFGPGTRLLVL.

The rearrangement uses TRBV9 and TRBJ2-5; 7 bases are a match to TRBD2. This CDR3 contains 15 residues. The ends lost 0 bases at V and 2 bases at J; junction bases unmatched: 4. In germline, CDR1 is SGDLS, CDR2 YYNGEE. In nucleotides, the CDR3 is TGTGCCAGCAGCGTAGGGGCGGGAGAACAAGAGACCCAGTACTTC. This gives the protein CASSVGAGEQETQYF.

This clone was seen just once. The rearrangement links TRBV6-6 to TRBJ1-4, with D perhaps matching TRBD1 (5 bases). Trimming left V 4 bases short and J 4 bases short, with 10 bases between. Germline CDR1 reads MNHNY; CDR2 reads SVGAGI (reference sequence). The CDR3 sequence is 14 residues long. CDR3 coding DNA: TGTGCCAGCAGTTTGACAGCGAGTAATGAAAAACTGTTTTTT. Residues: CASSLTASNEKLFF.

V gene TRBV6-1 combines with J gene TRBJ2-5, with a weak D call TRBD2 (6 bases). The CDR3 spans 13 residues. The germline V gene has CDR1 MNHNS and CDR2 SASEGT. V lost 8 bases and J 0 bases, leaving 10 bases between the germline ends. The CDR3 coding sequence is TGTGCCAGCGGAAAGCGGGACCAAGAGACCCAGTACTTC. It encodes CASGKRDQETQYF.

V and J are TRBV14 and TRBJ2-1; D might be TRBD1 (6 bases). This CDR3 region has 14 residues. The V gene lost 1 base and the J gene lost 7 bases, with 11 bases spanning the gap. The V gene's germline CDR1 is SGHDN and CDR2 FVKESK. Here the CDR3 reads CASSQVLRGNEQFF. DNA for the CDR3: TGTGCCAGCAGCCAAGTATTAAGGGGGAATGAGCAGTTCTTC.

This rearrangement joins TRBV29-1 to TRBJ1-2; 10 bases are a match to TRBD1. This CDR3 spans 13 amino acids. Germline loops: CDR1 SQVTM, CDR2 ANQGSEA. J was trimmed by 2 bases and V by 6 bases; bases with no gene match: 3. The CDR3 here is CSVQDRGNYGYTF. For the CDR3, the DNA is TGCAGCGTACAGGACAGGGGGAACTATGGCTACACCTTC.

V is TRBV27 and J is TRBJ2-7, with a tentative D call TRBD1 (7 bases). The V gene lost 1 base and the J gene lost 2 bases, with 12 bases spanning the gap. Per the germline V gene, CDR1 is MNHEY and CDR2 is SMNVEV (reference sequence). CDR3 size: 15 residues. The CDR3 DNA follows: TGTGCCAGCAGTTTATTATGGAGGGGGCCCTACGAGCAGTACTTC. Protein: CASSLLWRGPYEQYF.

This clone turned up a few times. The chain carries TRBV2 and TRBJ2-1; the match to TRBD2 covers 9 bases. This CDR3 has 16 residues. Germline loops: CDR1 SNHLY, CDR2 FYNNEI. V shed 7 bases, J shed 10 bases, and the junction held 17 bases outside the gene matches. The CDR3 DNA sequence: TGTGCCAGCATTGCGGGGCGGGAGGGGTTTATTAGGGAGCAGTTCTTC. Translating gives CASIAGREGFIREQFF.

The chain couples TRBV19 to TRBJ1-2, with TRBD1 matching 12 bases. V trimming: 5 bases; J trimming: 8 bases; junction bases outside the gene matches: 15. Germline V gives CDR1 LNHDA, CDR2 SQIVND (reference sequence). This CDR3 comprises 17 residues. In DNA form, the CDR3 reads TGTGCCAGTAGTCCCCTGCGCGGGACAGGGGGCATTGGAGGCTACACCTTC. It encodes CASSPLRGTGGIGGYTF.

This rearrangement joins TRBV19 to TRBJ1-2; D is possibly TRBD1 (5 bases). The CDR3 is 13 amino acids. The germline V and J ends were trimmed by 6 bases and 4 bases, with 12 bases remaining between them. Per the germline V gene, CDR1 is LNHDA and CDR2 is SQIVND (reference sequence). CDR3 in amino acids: CASRGEPIYGYTF. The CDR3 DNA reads TGTGCCAGTAGAGGGGAGCCCATCTATGGCTACACCTTC.

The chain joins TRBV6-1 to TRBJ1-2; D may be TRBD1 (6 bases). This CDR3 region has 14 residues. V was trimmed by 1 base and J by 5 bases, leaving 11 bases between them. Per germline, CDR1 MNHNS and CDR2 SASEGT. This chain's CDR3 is CASSEVTGFYGYTF. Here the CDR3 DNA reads TGTGCCAGCAGTGAAGTAACAGGGTTTTATGGCTACACCTTC.

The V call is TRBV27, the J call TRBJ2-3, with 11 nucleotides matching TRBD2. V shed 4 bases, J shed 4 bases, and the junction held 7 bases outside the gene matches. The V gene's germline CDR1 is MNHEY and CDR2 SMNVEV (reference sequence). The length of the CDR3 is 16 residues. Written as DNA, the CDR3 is TGTGCCAGCAGTTCCCTCTTAGCGGGAGGGCCAGATACGCAGTATTTT. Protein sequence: CASSSLLAGGPDTQYF.

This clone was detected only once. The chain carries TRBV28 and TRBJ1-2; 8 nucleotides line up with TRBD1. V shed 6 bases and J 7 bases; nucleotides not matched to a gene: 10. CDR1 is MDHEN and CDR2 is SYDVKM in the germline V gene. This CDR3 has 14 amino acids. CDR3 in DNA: TGTGCCAGCAGCCGGACAGGGAGGCGGCGTGGCTACACCTTC. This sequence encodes CASSRTGRRRGYTF.